This T cell receptor (beta chain) emerged from a study of T cells after yellow fever vaccination. CDR1 is SGHRS, CDR2 YFSETQ, per germline. With 6 bases clipped from V and 3 bases from J, the junction kept 10 bases outside the gene matches. The length of the CDR3 is 17 residues. Making TCR cDNA involved 5'RACE template switching, which added UMIs and a universal primer site. TCRdb analysed the 5' RACE reads with MiXCR anew, one entry per CDR3 protein. The sample has about 550,000 distinct CDR3 sequences, under 25% seen once. This TCR derives from a man aged 30-40 years who received the YFV17D yellow fever vaccine. The V and J genes are TRBV5-1 and TRBJ2-7; 15 bases match TRBD2. This sample comprised PBMCs, obtained 15 days after the yellow fever booster vaccination. CDR3 sequence reads: CASMRTSGRAPIYEQYF. Written as DNA, the CDR3 is TGCGCCAGCATGAGGACTAGCGGGAGGGCCCCAATCTACGAGCAGTACTTC.